This TCR beta chain was sequenced for a study of cytomegalovirus exposure and HLA in healthy donors (dated by TCRdb to about 2017). Study-level background: An earlier analysis of a few hundred of the donors reported about 280 Gb of sequence data and 95 million to 120 million unique TCR beta sequences obtained from some 170 million T cells. Approximately 310 gigabases of sequencing data and tens of millions of unique TCR sequences were included in an early release covering several hundred HLA-typed donors. Among the roughly 400 genotyped donors, around 81% belonged to the genetic ancestry cluster associated with self-reported Caucasian donors. The study aimed to test whether cataloging public T cell receptors could reveal signatures of past pathogen exposure. The study profiled the T cell repertoires of 500 to 800 subjects by immunosequencing and related them to cytomegalovirus serostatus. In addition to the first cohort of 650 to 800 subjects, a separate validation cohort of around 110 different subjects was used. To predict cytomegalovirus infection status, the study brought together high-throughput TCR immunosequencing, statistical association of individual TCRs with disease status, and machine learning. In a later analysis, previously published TCR beta repertoires from 550 to 700 donors were re-analyzed and high-resolution HLA genotyping was added so that TCR occurrence patterns could be studied. In the later analysis, no new phenotypic data were used to find candidate immune exposures; instead, reliance was placed on TCR beta sequences and their occurrence across donors. To decide whether each TCR beta V gene segment behaved as functional or pseudogenic, an earlier analysis of nearly 600 of the donors relied on high-throughput TCR beta sequencing. Donor age, sex, ethnicity and CMV serostatus were collected together with the repertoire data. A later genetic analysis used genome-wide SNP genotypes for about 55% of the 666 donors, treating that subset as a discovery cohort. Every discovery cohort repertoire had been produced on one sequencing platform. HLA typing covered class I and class II loci at four-digit resolution. The number of typed donors differed by locus: about 629-640 for A, B, C, DRB1 and DQB1; 522 for DQA1; roughly 600 for DPA1; and 450 to 480 for DPB1. Five DR-DQ haplotypes were handled as single units for association and clustering, since linkage in the cohort was strong. Across 300 to 500 genotyped donors of the cohort, an average of approximately 240,000 unique TCR beta nucleotide sequences per donor were sequenced, and roughly 20% of those sequences were non-productive.

The cohort was made up of 500 to 800 healthy bone marrow donors. At the time of sampling, every cohort member was nominally healthy, though immune exposures that went unrecorded were likely present. CMV serostatus was recorded as positive for about 300 and negative for 352 of the 666 cohort members, whereas no CMV serostatus was recorded for the donor in question. Each donor provided a peripheral blood sample, and peripheral blood mononuclear cells were used for TCR beta sequencing. Genomic DNA extraction from the blood cell samples was performed with the Qiagen DNeasy Blood Extraction Kit. Summary of the overall study and its limitations: In vitro tests confirmed that a few of the cytomegalovirus-associated TCR beta chains recognize cytomegalovirus antigens. When HLA alleles, especially DR and DQ, strongly co-occurred, TCR associations were difficult to assign to individual alleles. A later analysis found that TCR association rates varied across HLA loci, with DRB1 alleles showing the most associated TCRs and HLA-C alleles the fewest. Immune exposure information for the cohort was limited to CMV serostatus. A later genetic analysis associated a missense DCLRE1C variant with V-gene and J-gene trimming of TCR beta chains, and an independent cohort replicated the association. A group of highly shared sequence variants was considered likely to be a technical artifact of the sequencing pipeline. A later genetic analysis reported fewer N-insertions in productive TCRs among donors in an Asian-associated ancestry cluster than the approximately 700-donor mean. A later analysis found that most CMV-associated TCR beta chains appeared HLA-restricted, with HLA associations seemingly driven largely by CMV exposure. Because HLA typing was missing for some donors at each locus, association tests included only the typed subset. The cohort was sequenced for TCR beta chains only, and without alpha or paired-chain data the features that could be detected were limited. In both the original and validation cohorts, the classifier was reported to diagnose cytomegalovirus status with high specificity and sensitivity. A later analysis found that HLA-associated TCR beta chains were more clonally expanded and had lower generation probabilities than equally common non-associated chains. A further reported finding was that TCR beta sequences accurately predicted the HLA-A and HLA-B alleles for most subjects in the first cohort. A later analysis reported that several top co-occurrence clusters appeared linked to parvovirus B19, influenza, CMV and Epstein-Barr virus. It was suggested by the authors that the approach could potentially be generalized to other disease states and immunological phenotypes. Specific HLA alleles were associated with 18,000 or so TCR beta sequences at a false discovery rate of 0.05 in a later analysis. Broadly in line with IMGT annotations, most TCR beta V segments showed up in productive rearrangements about 87% or about 30% of the time in an earlier analysis of some 590 of the donors. The study listed approximately 150 TCR beta chains as associated with cytomegalovirus. Correlated functional status among segregating V segments might reflect linkage disequilibrium, but an unknown experimental factor could not be ruled out. Because the 87-base-pair reads could not distinguish some IMGT-functional V segments, including TRBV6-2 and TRBV6-3, those segments were excluded. The earlier analysis of fewer than 750 of the donors excluded some 16 rarely observed V segments, including chromosome 9 orphons, because counts were too low. Across donors, most TCR sequences were observed very rarely, whereas some public TCRs were present in many individuals. Presence/absence analyses assumed roughly uniform sequencing depth across donors, an assumption that may not hold.

Libraries were constructed by the immunoSEQ multiplex PCR assay. For the multiplex PCR, a mixture combining 60 forward primers for TCR Vbeta segments and 13 reverse primers for TCR Jbeta segments was used. A multiplex PCR assay on genomic DNA amplified the CDR3 region of rearranged TCR beta genes. The amplified TCR beta libraries were sequenced on the Illumina HiSeq System as 87-base-pair reads. As for the authors' bioinformatics: A later analysis tallied some 79 million unique TCR beta chains across the approximately 670 repertoires, and around 12 million of those chains were shared by two or more donors. A nearest-neighbor algorithm error-corrected the raw reads and collapsed the reads into unique sequences, merging closely related sequences to remove PCR and sequencing errors. To assign V, D and J gene segments, CDR3 sequences were aligned to IMGT reference sequences. For a sequence to be retained, a match of at least six nucleotides was required to both a V gene segment and a J gene segment. Rearrangements were called productive when the CDR3 lacked stop codons and stayed in frame with V and J; all others were non-productive. CDR3 was defined by IMGT convention, running from the second conserved V-encoded cysteine to the conserved J-encoded phenylalanine. Sequences without an unambiguous match to a single V gene segment were excluded from the earlier analysis of about 600 of the donors. In an earlier analysis of approximately 590 of the donors, V segments were called functional above 56.7% productive rearrangements and were called segregating when the between-donor standard deviation exceeded 5%. A statistical classification framework was developed to diagnose cytomegalovirus status using the catalog of TCR beta chain sequences. A later analysis assigned V and J genes by comparing TCR nucleotide sequences with IMGT/GENE-DB human TR gene sequences. The TCRdist pipeline was used in a later analysis to assign CDR3 sequences and most-parsimonious VDJ recombination scenarios. In a later analysis, each TCR beta chain was defined by its CDR3 amino acid sequence together with its V-gene family, and reads lacking a unique V-gene family were excluded. In a later analysis, 550 to 650 highly shared, low-generation-probability nucleotide sequences were removed to address suspected cross-contamination and a sequencing artifact. A later analysis calculated a clonal expansion index for each public chain from normalized within-repertoire ranks of inferred template counts. A later analysis computed generation probabilities with a VDJ recombination model fitted to out-of-frame rearrangements, and checked the results against IGoR. Hypergeometric tests were used in a later analysis to score TCR-TCR, TCR-HLA and TCR-CMV co-occurrence, with a repertoire-size bias correction applied to the TCR pairs. False discovery rates were estimated in a later analysis by permuting HLA or CMV assignments 20 times. In a later analysis, co-occurring TCRs were grouped using DBSCAN, and TCRdist sequence similarity was added for clustering within HLA-allele-positive subsets. Repertoires with fewer than 30,000 or more than 120,000 public chains, plus five repertoires with anomalous nucleotide sharing, were excluded from co-occurrence clustering. What TCRdb holds here is the immuneACCESS table cut down to in-frame rearrangements. Part of the clones is not present; checked against another copy, under half of the missing clones reflect an unresolved V gene, and the others are unexplained. That table gives V, J and clone size, and the DNA gave D and trimming. Recorded for this sample are fewer than 200,000 clones; roughly 80% of them occurred a single time. About 2% of the sample goes to the ten largest clones.

On this clone itself: Its antigen is unknown. No much larger clonotype is one base removed from it; base qualities were not supplied.

Trimming at the junction amounts to 0 bases on V and 0 bases on J, and the germline ends lie 7 bases apart. CDR3 length: 15 amino acids, cysteine to phenylalanine. Only the CDR3 DNA is retained, 45 bases long and in frame from the first base. CDR1 and CDR2, looked up from the germline V gene (reference sequence), are SGHNT and YYREEE. Sequenced input: PBMCs. The TCR sequence derives from a human donor in good health. This chain joins TRBV5-4 to TRBJ1-3, with no reliable assignment of the D segment. This receptor has the CDR3 CASSLGSPSGNTIYF. The nucleotide sequence is TGTGCCAGCAGCTTGGGTAGTCCCTCTGGAAACACCATATATTTT.